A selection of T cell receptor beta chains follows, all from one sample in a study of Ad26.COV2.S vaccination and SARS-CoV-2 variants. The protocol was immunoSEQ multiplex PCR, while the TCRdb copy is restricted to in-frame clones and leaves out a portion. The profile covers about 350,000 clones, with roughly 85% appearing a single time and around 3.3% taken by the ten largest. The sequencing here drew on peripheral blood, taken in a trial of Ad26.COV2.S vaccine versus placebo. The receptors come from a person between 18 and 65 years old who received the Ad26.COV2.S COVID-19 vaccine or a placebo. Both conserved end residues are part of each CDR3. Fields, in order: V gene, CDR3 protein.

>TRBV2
CASSESQTHNEQFF
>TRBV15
CATSRLVELAETQYF
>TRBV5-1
CASSPTSGSGYEQYF
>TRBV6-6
CASIIPGQGYNEQFF
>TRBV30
CAWSSGTGGTYEQYF
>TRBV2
CASSVGQGSSYEQYF
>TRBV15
CATSSRDFYEQYF
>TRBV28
CASAREGGTWNTIYF
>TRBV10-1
CASSAGTQETQYF
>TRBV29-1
CSSGGSGGGTDTQYF
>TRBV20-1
CSASFTGGNNQPQHF
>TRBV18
CASSPGTGGPQEVFF
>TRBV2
CASSVRDTSTDTQYF
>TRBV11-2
CASSRAGGRYTEAFF
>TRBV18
CASSAVVYEQYF
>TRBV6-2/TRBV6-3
CASSYTPTGEAFF
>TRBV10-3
CAISDPGLGPYEQYF
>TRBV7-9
CASKRQGARYGYTF
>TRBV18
CASSPRTGGQWTEAFF
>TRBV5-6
CASSLFIGEQYF
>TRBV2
CASSEALGGGTQETQYF
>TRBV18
CASSPQGRSQETQYF
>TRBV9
CASSVGSWGSEAFF
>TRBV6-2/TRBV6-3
CASSYNSGANVLTF
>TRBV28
CASSSTVETQYF
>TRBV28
CASRETGTETYEQYF
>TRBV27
CASSLSAGWNEQFF
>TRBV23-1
CASSQSPSLHREYGYGYTF
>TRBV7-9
CASSLSTGPTYNEQFF
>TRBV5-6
CASSLMRQTNTGELFF
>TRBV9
CASSVAPTGTGNTIYF
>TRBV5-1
CASSPQGARSDTQYF
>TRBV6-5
CASSYRNRDFGYTF
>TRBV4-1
CASMPGQVLGGANVLTF
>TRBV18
CASSPGLPRNTEAFF